Listed below are T cell receptor beta chains from one sample, sequenced in a study of shared clonotypes between healthy human individuals. Data came from immunoSEQ multiplex PCR; TCRdb stores just in-frame clones and leaves some out. The sample shows roughly 2,300,000 clones, 92% of them seen only once. The sequencing input was naive CD4+ T cells from PBMCs. The receptors stem from a man aged 18 to 29 in good health. Some clones in this sample may be carry-over from other donors' samples. Both conserved end residues are part of each CDR3. Fields, in order: J gene, clone size, V gene, D gene, CDR3 DNA, CDR3 protein. D genes are given only for firm matches. Clone size is not always given. Where it is, it says once, few, many or a class for expanded clones.

J gene: TRBJ2-4
clone size: NA
V gene: TRBV7-3
D gene: TRBD2
CDR3 DNA: TGTGCCAGCAGCCAGACTAGCGGGAGAGGAAACATTCAGTACTTC
CDR3 protein: CASSQTSGRGNIQYF

J gene: TRBJ1-2
clone size: NA
V gene: TRBV5-1
D gene: NA
CDR3 DNA: TGCGCCAGCAGCTTGAACGGGAGGGGCGAATATGGCTACACCTTC
CDR3 protein: CASSLNGRGEYGYTF

J gene: TRBJ2-2
clone size: few
V gene: TRBV5-1
D gene: NA
CDR3 DNA: TGCGCCAGCAGCTTGGCCACCTTCACCGGGGAGCTGTTTTTT
CDR3 protein: CASSLATFTGELFF

J gene: TRBJ2-3
clone size: NA
V gene: TRBV5-1
D gene: NA
CDR3 DNA: TGCGCCAGCAGCTTCCTGAGACCTAGCACAGATACGCAGTATTTT
CDR3 protein: CASSFLRPSTDTQYF

J gene: TRBJ2-3
clone size: NA
V gene: TRBV29-1
D gene: TRBD1
CDR3 DNA: TGCAGCGCCTCCGGGACAGCTTTGCAGTATTTT
CDR3 protein: CSASGTALQYF

J gene: TRBJ1-2
clone size: NA
V gene: TRBV5-4
D gene: NA
CDR3 DNA: TGTGCCAGCAGCCCGTGGACAAGCTATGGCTACACCTTC
CDR3 protein: CASSPWTSYGYTF

J gene: TRBJ2-7
clone size: NA
V gene: TRBV7-9
D gene: NA
CDR3 DNA: TGTGCCAGCAGCAATTGGCCCCGCTACGAGCAGTACTTC
CDR3 protein: CASSNWPRYEQYF

J gene: TRBJ2-7
clone size: NA
V gene: TRBV28
D gene: NA
CDR3 DNA: TGTGCCAGCAGGTCTACAGGATTTAGGGGCAACTACGAGCAGTACTTC
CDR3 protein: CASRSTGFRGNYEQYF

J gene: TRBJ2-7
clone size: NA
V gene: TRBV5-1
D gene: NA
CDR3 DNA: TGCGCCAGCAGCTTGCCGACTAGCTCCTACGAGCAGTACTTC
CDR3 protein: CASSLPTSSYEQYF

J gene: TRBJ1-5
clone size: NA
V gene: TRBV28
D gene: NA
CDR3 DNA: TGTGCCACTTTCCGACCTGACAGGTCAGGGCAGCCCCAGCATTTT
CDR3 protein: CATFRPDRSGQPQHF

J gene: TRBJ1-2
clone size: NA
V gene: TRBV2
D gene: NA
CDR3 DNA: TGTGCCAGCATTACCGGGACGGGCCGAATTATCTATGGCTACACCTTC
CDR3 protein: CASITGTGRIIYGYTF

J gene: TRBJ2-6
clone size: NA
V gene: TRBV5-1
D gene: NA
CDR3 DNA: TGCGCCAGCAGCTTGGCCGGGGCTGCAGGGGCCAACGTCCTGACTTTC
CDR3 protein: CASSLAGAAGANVLTF

J gene: TRBJ1-2
clone size: NA
V gene: TRBV18
D gene: NA
CDR3 DNA: TGTGCCAGCTCACCATCCGGGGGCGGACTCTATGGCTACACCTTC
CDR3 protein: CASSPSGGGLYGYTF

J gene: TRBJ1-2
clone size: NA
V gene: TRBV6-6
D gene: NA
CDR3 DNA: TGTGCCAGCAGTTACTCGGCAGGCCTCAGAGACCATGGCTACACCTTC
CDR3 protein: CASSYSAGLRDHGYTF

J gene: TRBJ2-1
clone size: NA
V gene: TRBV6-5
D gene: NA
CDR3 DNA: TGTGCCAGCAGGGGACTCTCTTACAATGAGCAGTTCTTC
CDR3 protein: CASRGLSYNEQFF

J gene: TRBJ1-3
clone size: once
V gene: TRBV5-1
D gene: TRBD1
CDR3 DNA: TGCGCCAGCAGCTTGGAGGGGGCAGCTGGAAACACCATATATTTT
CDR3 protein: CASSLEGAAGNTIYF

J gene: TRBJ2-3
clone size: NA
V gene: TRBV7-9
D gene: TRBD1
CDR3 DNA: TGTGCCAGCAGCAGAATAACAGGGGTCACAGATACGCAGTATTTT
CDR3 protein: CASSRITGVTDTQYF

J gene: TRBJ1-5
clone size: NA
V gene: TRBV27
D gene: NA
CDR3 DNA: TGTGCCAGCAGTTACAGGGTAAATCAGCCCCAGCATTTT
CDR3 protein: CASSYRVNQPQHF

J gene: TRBJ2-5
clone size: NA
V gene: TRBV2
D gene: TRBD2
CDR3 DNA: TGTGCCAGCAGTGAAGCGCGACTAGCTGATCAAGAGACCCAGTACTTC
CDR3 protein: CASSEARLADQETQYF

J gene: TRBJ1-1
clone size: NA
V gene: TRBV28
D gene: NA
CDR3 DNA: TGTGCCAGCAGTTTGAGGGGCAGGGGGAACACTGAAGCTTTCTTT
CDR3 protein: CASSLRGRGNTEAFF

J gene: TRBJ1-4
clone size: NA
V gene: TRBV2
D gene: NA
CDR3 DNA: TGTGCCAGCAGCACGGGAGCAAATGAAAAACTGTTTTTT
CDR3 protein: CASSTGANEKLFF

J gene: TRBJ1-4
clone size: once
V gene: TRBV2
D gene: NA
CDR3 DNA: TGTGCCAGCAGCGCCAGGGCAACTAATGAAAAACTGTTTTTT
CDR3 protein: CASSARATNEKLFF

J gene: TRBJ2-3
clone size: NA
V gene: TRBV4-1
D gene: TRBD2
CDR3 DNA: TGCGCCAGCAGCCAAATACCCCGGGGGGGCACAGATACGCAGTATTTT
CDR3 protein: CASSQIPRGGTDTQYF

J gene: TRBJ2-3
clone size: NA
V gene: TRBV7-9
D gene: NA
CDR3 DNA: TGTGCCAGCAGCTTATACCCGGCAGATACGCAGTATTTT
CDR3 protein: CASSLYPADTQYF

J gene: TRBJ2-7
clone size: NA
V gene: TRBV7-3
D gene: NA
CDR3 DNA: TGTGCCAGCAGCTTAAGCCGGGACTACGAGCAGTACTTC
CDR3 protein: CASSLSRDYEQYF

J gene: TRBJ2-5
clone size: NA
V gene: TRBV5-4
D gene: NA
CDR3 DNA: TGTGCCAGCAGCTTGGGAGGGGTTGGGCGCTTCCAAGAGACCCAGTACTTC
CDR3 protein: CASSLGGVGRFQETQYF

J gene: TRBJ2-3
clone size: NA
V gene: TRBV29-1
D gene: NA
CDR3 DNA: TGCAGCGTTGAAAGGGCAGGAGATACGCAGTATTTT
CDR3 protein: CSVERAGDTQYF

J gene: TRBJ2-5
clone size: NA
V gene: TRBV7-3
D gene: TRBD2
CDR3 DNA: TGTGCCAGCAGCTTCCCGGGAGGAGAGACCCAGTACTTC
CDR3 protein: CASSFPGGETQYF

J gene: TRBJ2-3
clone size: NA
V gene: TRBV27
D gene: NA
CDR3 DNA: TGTGCCAGCAGTCCCTGGACGGATAGCACAGATACGCAGTATTTT
CDR3 protein: CASSPWTDSTDTQYF

J gene: TRBJ1-5
clone size: NA
V gene: TRBV19
D gene: TRBD1
CDR3 DNA: TGTGCCAGTAGTCGAACCGGGACAGCTTTACAGCCCCAGCATTTT
CDR3 protein: CASSRTGTALQPQHF

J gene: TRBJ2-2
clone size: NA
V gene: TRBV9
D gene: TRBD1
CDR3 DNA: TGTGCCAGCAGCTCAGACAGGGGATGGATCGGGGAGCTGTTTTTT
CDR3 protein: CASSSDRGWIGELFF

J gene: TRBJ2-7
clone size: NA
V gene: TRBV9
D gene: NA
CDR3 DNA: TGTGCCAGCAGCGTAGCTTCGACCGTCGGGATTAGTGAGCAGTACTTC
CDR3 protein: CASSVASTVGISEQYF

J gene: TRBJ1-1
clone size: NA
V gene: TRBV6-1
D gene: TRBD1
CDR3 DNA: TGTGCCAGCAGTTCGGCGGACAGGCCCACTGAAGCTTTCTTT
CDR3 protein: CASSSADRPTEAFF

J gene: TRBJ2-7
clone size: NA
V gene: TRBV7-2
D gene: NA
CDR3 DNA: TGTGCCAGCAGCTTAGTGGTGGGGGGATACGAGCAGTACTTC
CDR3 protein: CASSLVVGGYEQYF

J gene: TRBJ1-4
clone size: NA
V gene: TRBV2
D gene: NA
CDR3 DNA: TGTGCCAGCAGCCGCGAGGGAGGGGCGAATGAAAAACTGTTTTTT
CDR3 protein: CASSREGGANEKLFF

J gene: TRBJ2-5
clone size: NA
V gene: TRBV5-8
D gene: NA
CDR3 DNA: TGTGCCAGCAGCTTCGGGGCGTTGAGGGAGACCCAGTACTTC
CDR3 protein: CASSFGALRETQYF

J gene: TRBJ2-7
clone size: NA
V gene: TRBV6-1
D gene: NA
CDR3 DNA: TGTGCCAGCAGTGCTACAGGGATATCCTACGAGCAGTACTTC
CDR3 protein: CASSATGISYEQYF

J gene: TRBJ1-4
clone size: NA
V gene: TRBV20-1
D gene: NA
CDR3 DNA: TGCAGTGTAGACCGCAATGAAAAACTGTTTTTT
CDR3 protein: CSVDRNEKLFF

J gene: TRBJ2-5
clone size: NA
V gene: TRBV7-9
D gene: NA
CDR3 DNA: TGTGCCAGCAGCCGACATGGCCAAGAGACCCAGTACTTC
CDR3 protein: CASSRHGQETQYF

J gene: TRBJ1-1
clone size: NA
V gene: TRBV4-2
D gene: NA
CDR3 DNA: TGTGCCAGCAGCCAAGTGGGGACTACGGGTACTGAAGCTTTCTTT
CDR3 protein: CASSQVGTTGTEAFF

J gene: TRBJ1-6
clone size: NA
V gene: TRBV5-4
D gene: TRBD1
CDR3 DNA: TGTGCCAGCAGCTCCTCGACAGGGAATAATTCACCCCTCCACTTT
CDR3 protein: CASSSSTGNNSPLHF

J gene: TRBJ1-4
clone size: NA
V gene: TRBV5-1
D gene: NA
CDR3 DNA: TGCGCCAGCAGCTTGCCGTTGACAGGTGAAAAACTGTTTTTT
CDR3 protein: CASSLPLTGEKLFF

J gene: TRBJ2-2
clone size: once
V gene: TRBV2
D gene: TRBD2
CDR3 DNA: TGTGCCAGCACTACGACTAGCGGGAGCACCGGGGAGCTGTTTTTT
CDR3 protein: CASTTTSGSTGELFF

J gene: TRBJ1-2
clone size: NA
V gene: TRBV6-4
D gene: NA
CDR3 DNA: TGTGCCAGCAGTCCTACGCGGGGTTATGGCTACACCTTC
CDR3 protein: CASSPTRGYGYTF

J gene: TRBJ1-1
clone size: once
V gene: TRBV7-9
D gene: NA
CDR3 DNA: TGTGCCAGCAGCTTAGTTGGTAACACTGAAGCTTTCTTT
CDR3 protein: CASSLVGNTEAFF

J gene: TRBJ1-4
clone size: NA
V gene: TRBV11-1
D gene: NA
CDR3 DNA: TGTGCCAGCAGCTTAAACCGGGATGAAAAACTGTTTTTT
CDR3 protein: CASSLNRDEKLFF

J gene: TRBJ2-7
clone size: NA
V gene: TRBV2
D gene: NA
CDR3 DNA: TGTGCCAGCAGTGAAGCGCGCCAGGGCGGCGAGCAGTACTTC
CDR3 protein: CASSEARQGGEQYF

J gene: TRBJ2-1
clone size: NA
V gene: TRBV27
D gene: NA
CDR3 DNA: TGTGCCAGCAGTTTAACAGGAGAGCAGTTCTTC
CDR3 protein: CASSLTGEQFF

J gene: TRBJ2-1
clone size: NA
V gene: TRBV5-4
D gene: NA
CDR3 DNA: TGTGCCAGCAGCGGGGGTAGGGGGAGGGCCGATTTGCTCTTC
CDR3 protein: CASSGGRGRADLLF

J gene: TRBJ1-4
clone size: NA
V gene: TRBV7-8
D gene: TRBD1
CDR3 DNA: TGTGCCAGCAGCTTAGGTGGGACAGGGGGACCCAAACTGTTTTTT
CDR3 protein: CASSLGGTGGPKLFF

J gene: TRBJ1-6
clone size: NA
V gene: TRBV25-1
D gene: NA
CDR3 DNA: TGTGCCTGCCAGGTGGGGTATAATTCACCCCTCCACTTT
CDR3 protein: CACQVGYNSPLHF

J gene: TRBJ1-5
clone size: NA
V gene: TRBV28
D gene: NA
CDR3 DNA: TGTGCCGCGAGGGCCCCGACTCAGCCCCAGCATTTT
CDR3 protein: CAARAPTQPQHF

J gene: TRBJ2-3
clone size: NA
V gene: TRBV7-2
D gene: TRBD2
CDR3 DNA: TGTGCCAGCAGCAGGGGTAGCGGGCCCGCAGATACGCAGTATTTT
CDR3 protein: CASSRGSGPADTQYF

J gene: TRBJ2-1
clone size: NA
V gene: TRBV7-3
D gene: TRBD2
CDR3 DNA: TGTGCCAGCAGCGAAAGTGGCGGGAGGAACAATGAGCAGTTCTTC
CDR3 protein: CASSESGGRNNEQFF

J gene: TRBJ2-5
clone size: NA
V gene: TRBV7-3
D gene: NA
CDR3 DNA: TGTGCCAGCAGCTTAAGCCGCGCCGTAGAGACCCAGTACTTC
CDR3 protein: CASSLSRAVETQYF

J gene: TRBJ2-1
clone size: NA
V gene: TRBV15
D gene: NA
CDR3 DNA: TGTGCCACCAGCAGGAAGATAGGGGCATCCTACAATGAGCAGTTCTTC
CDR3 protein: CATSRKIGASYNEQFF

J gene: TRBJ2-1
clone size: NA
V gene: TRBV18
D gene: TRBD2
CDR3 DNA: TGTGCCAGCTCACCAGGGCTAGCGGGAGACCAGTTCTTC
CDR3 protein: CASSPGLAGDQFF